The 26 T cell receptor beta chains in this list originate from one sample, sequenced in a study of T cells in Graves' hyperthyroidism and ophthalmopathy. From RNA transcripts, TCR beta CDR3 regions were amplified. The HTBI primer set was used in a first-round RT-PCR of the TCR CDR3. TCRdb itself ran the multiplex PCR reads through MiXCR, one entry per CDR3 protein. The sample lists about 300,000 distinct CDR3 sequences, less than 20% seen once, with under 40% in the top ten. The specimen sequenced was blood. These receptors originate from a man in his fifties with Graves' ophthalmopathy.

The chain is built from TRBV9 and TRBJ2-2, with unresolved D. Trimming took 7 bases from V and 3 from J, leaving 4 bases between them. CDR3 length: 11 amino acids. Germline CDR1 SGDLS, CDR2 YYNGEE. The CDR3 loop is CASGDTGELFF. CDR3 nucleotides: TGTGCCAGCGGAGACACCGGGGAGCTGTTTTTT.

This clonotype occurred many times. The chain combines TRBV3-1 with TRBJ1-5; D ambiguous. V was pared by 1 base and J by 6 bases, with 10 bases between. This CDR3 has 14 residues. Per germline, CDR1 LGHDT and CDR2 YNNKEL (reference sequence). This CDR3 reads CASSQARISQPQHF. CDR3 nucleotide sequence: TGTGCCAGCAGCCAAGCACGAATTAGTCAGCCCCAGCATTTT.

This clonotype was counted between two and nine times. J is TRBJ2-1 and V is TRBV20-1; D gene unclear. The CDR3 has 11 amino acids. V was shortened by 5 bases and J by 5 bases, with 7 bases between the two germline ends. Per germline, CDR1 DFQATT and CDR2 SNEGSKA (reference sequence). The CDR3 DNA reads TGCAGTGCTCATAGGGACAATGAGCAGTTCTTC. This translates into CSAHRDNEQFF.

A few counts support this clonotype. The DNA of the CDR3 is TGTGCCACAAAGGAGTTTGCAACTAATGAAAAACTGTTTTTT. Its protein product is CATKEFATNEKLFF. The chain employs TRBV6-1 and TRBJ1-4; D gene ambiguous. The germline V and J ends were trimmed by 10 bases and 0 bases, with 12 bases remaining between them. Germline lookup yields CDR1 MNHNS and CDR2 SASEGT. The CDR3 has 14 residues.

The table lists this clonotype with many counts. CDR3 nucleotides: TGTGCCAGCAGCTTTACGAGAGATACGCAGTATTTT. Protein product: CASSFTRDTQYF. The J gene is TRBJ2-3, the V gene TRBV7-9; D gene unclear. From germline, CDR1 is SEHNR and CDR2 FQNEAQ (reference sequence). The V end was cut by 3 bases, the J end by 5 bases, with 6 bases between. The CDR3 runs to 12 residues.

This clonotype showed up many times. In nucleotides, the CDR3 is TGCAGTGCTCCTTCCCGGGACAGGAGCTACGAGCAGTACTTC. Protein sequence: CSAPSRDRSYEQYF. This sequence joins TRBV20-1 and TRBJ2-7; TRBD1 matches at 8 bases. V was pared by 5 bases and J by 3 bases, with 9 bases of the junction left unmatched. From germline, CDR1 is DFQATT and CDR2 SNEGSKA (reference sequence). The CDR3 extends over 14 amino acids.

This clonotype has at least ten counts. The CDR3, as DNA: TGTGCCAGCTCACCACCGCGAGTCGAAATCGCCTGGGGAGCTTTCTTT. Translating gives CASSPPRVEIAWGAFF. The chain recombines TRBV18 with TRBJ1-1; no reliable D call. The CDR3 runs to 16 residues. CDR1 and CDR2 (germline): KGHSH, LQKENI. Trimming took 0 bases from V and 10 from J, leaving 21 bases between them.

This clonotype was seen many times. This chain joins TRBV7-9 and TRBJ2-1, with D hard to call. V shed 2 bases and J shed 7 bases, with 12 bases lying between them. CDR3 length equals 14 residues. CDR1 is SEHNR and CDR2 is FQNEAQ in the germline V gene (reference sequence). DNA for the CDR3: TGTGCCAGCAGCTTATCGACTCTCGGTAATGAGCAGTTCTTC. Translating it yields CASSLSTLGNEQFF.

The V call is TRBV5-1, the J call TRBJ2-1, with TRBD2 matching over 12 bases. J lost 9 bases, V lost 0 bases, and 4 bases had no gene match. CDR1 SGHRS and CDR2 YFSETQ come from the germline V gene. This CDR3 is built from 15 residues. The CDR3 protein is CASSLGLAGEGEQFF. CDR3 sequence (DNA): TGCGCCAGCAGCTTGGGACTAGCGGGAGAGGGTGAGCAGTTCTTC.

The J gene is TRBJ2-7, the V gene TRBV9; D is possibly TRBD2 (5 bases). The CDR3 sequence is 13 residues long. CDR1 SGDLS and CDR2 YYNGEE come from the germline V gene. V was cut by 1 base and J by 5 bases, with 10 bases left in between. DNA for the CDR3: TGTGCCAGCAGCGTACAGCCGCGGGACGAGCAGTACTTC. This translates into CASSVQPRDEQYF.

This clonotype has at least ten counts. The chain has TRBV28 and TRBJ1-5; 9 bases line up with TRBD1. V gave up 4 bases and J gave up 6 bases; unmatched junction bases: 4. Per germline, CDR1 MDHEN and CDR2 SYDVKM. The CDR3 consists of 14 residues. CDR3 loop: CASSSQQGAQPQHF. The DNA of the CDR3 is TGTGCCAGCAGTTCCCAACAGGGGGCTCAGCCCCAGCATTTT.

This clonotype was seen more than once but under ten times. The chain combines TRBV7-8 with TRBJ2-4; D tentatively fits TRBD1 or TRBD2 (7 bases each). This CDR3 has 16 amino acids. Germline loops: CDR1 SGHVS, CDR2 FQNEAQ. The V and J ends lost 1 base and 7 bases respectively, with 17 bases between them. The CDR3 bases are TGTGCCAGCAGCTTAGGGGCAGGGGGGGCCAGGAACATTCAGTACTTC. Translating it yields CASSLGAGGARNIQYF.

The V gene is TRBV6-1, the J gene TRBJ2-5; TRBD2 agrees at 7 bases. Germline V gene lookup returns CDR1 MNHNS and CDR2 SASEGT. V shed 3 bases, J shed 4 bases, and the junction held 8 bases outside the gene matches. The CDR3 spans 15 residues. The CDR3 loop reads CASSDAKPGGETQYF. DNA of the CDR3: TGTGCCAGCAGTGATGCGAAACCGGGGGGAGAGACCCAGTACTTC.

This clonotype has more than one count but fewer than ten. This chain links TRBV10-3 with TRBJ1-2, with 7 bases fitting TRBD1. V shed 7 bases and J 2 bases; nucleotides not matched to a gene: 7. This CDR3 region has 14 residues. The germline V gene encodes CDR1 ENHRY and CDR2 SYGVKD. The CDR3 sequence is CAIKPGTANYGYTF. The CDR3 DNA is TGTGCCATCAAGCCCGGGACAGCGAACTATGGCTACACCTTC.

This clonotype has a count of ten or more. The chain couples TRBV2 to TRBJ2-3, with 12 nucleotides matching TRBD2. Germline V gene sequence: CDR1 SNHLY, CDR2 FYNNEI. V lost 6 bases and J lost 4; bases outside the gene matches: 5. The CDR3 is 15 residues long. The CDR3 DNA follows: TGTGCCAGCAGCCCGACTAGCGGGAGCGCAGATACGCAGTATTTT. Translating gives CASSPTSGSADTQYF.

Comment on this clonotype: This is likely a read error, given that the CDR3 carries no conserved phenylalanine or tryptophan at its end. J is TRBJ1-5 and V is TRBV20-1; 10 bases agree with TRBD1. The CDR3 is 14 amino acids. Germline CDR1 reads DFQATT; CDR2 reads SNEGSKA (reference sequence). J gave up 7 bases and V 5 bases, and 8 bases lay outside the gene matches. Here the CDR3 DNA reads TGCAGTGCTCACCCGGGACAGGGGTACCAGCCCCAGCATATT. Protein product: CSAHPGQGYQPQHI.

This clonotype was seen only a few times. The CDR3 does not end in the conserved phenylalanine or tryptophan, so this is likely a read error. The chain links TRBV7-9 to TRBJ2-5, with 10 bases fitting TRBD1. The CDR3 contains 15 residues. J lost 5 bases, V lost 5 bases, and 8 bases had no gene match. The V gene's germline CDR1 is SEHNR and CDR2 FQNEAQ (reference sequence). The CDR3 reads CASSPGTGDWETQYL. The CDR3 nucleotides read TGTGCCAGCAGCCCCGGGACAGGGGACTGGGAGACCCAGTACCTC.

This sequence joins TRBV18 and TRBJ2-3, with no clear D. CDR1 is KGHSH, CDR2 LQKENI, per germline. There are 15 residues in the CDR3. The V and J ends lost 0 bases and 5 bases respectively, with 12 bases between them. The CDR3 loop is CASSPPTAPQDTQYF. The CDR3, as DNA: TGTGCCAGCTCACCACCGACGGCCCCACAAGATACGCAGTATTTT.

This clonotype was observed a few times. The CDR3, as DNA: TGTGCCAGCAGTTACCAAACCCGGGTCCTTAGAGAGACCCAGTACTTC. Encoded protein: CASSYQTRVLRETQYF. The V gene is TRBV6-2 or TRBV6-3, the J gene TRBJ2-5; unclear D gene. V lost 2 bases, J lost 4 bases, and 17 bases lay in between. The CDR3 spans 16 residues. Per the germline V gene, CDR1 is MNHEY and CDR2 is SVGEGT.

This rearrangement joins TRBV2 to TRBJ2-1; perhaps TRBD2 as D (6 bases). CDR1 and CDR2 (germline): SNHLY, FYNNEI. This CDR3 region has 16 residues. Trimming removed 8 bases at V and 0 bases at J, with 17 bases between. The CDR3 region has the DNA TGTGCCAGCGCAAACATAGCGGAAAGCTCCTACAATGAGCAGTTCTTC. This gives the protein CASANIAESSYNEQFF.

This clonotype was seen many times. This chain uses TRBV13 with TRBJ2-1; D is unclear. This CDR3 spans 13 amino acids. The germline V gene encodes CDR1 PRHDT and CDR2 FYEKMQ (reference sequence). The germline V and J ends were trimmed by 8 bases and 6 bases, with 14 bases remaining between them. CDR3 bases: TGTGCCAGCTCCCGCGAGGTAGGCAATGAGCAGTTCTTC. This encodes CASSREVGNEQFF.

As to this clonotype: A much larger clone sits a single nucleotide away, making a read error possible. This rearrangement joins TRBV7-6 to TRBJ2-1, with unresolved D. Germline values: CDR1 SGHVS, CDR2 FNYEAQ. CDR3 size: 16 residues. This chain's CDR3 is CASSLFGHSSSNEQFF. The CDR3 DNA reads TGTGCCAGCAGCTTATTCGGCCACAGCTCCTCCAATGAGCAGTTCTTC.

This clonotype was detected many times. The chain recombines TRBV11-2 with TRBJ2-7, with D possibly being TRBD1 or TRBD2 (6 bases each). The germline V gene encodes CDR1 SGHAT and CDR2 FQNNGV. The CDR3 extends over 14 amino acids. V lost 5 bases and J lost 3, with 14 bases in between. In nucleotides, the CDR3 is TGTGCCAGCAGCGCCGAGGGGGGTTTCTACGAGCAGTACTTC. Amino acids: CASSAEGGFYEQYF.

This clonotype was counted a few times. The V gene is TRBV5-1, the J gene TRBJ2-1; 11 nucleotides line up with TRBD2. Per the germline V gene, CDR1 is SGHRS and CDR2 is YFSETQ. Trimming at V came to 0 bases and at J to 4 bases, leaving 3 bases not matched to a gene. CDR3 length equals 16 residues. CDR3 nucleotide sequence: TGCGCCAGCAGCTTGGTCCTAGCGGGAGGTTACAATGAGCAGTTCTTC. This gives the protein CASSLVLAGGYNEQFF.

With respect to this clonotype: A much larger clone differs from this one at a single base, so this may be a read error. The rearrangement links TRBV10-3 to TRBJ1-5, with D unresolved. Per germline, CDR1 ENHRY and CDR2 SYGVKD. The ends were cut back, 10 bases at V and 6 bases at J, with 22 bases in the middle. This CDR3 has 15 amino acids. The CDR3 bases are TGTGCCAGGACCGACTCCCGACATTCCGGTCAGCCCCAGCATTTT. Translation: CARTDSRHSGQPQHF.

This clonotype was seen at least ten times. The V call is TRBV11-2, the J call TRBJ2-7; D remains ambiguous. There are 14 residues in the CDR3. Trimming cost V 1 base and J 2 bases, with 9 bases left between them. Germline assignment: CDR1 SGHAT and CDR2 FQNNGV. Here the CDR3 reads CASSLAGIPYEQYF. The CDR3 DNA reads TGTGCCAGCAGCTTAGCAGGTATCCCCTACGAGCAGTACTTC.